This TCR beta chain was obtained from a study of blood T cells in healthy people across ages. Each donor's blood draw was roughly 10 milliliters of peripheral blood. As regards this clonotype: Antigen specificity is unknown.

For the second PCR, which ran for about 6 to 11 cycles, a sample-barcoded 5' primer and a J-beta primer mix were used. TCRdb reanalysed the 5' RACE reads using MiXCR and keeps one entry per CDR3 protein. The table shows approximately 1.5 million distinct CDR3 sequences, with approximately 42% occurring only once. Study results and limitations: Age brought a roughly linear fall in TCR beta diversity measured per million T cells. Long-lived donors exceeded aged donors in naive CD4+ cells and diversity.

The CDR3 is 14 residues long. V was pared by 2 bases and J by 3 bases, with 11 bases between. Germline assignment: CDR1 WNHNN and CDR2 SYGVQD (reference sequence). The V and J genes are TRBV10-1 and TRBJ2-7, with D unresolved. The source material was blood. The receptor comes from a woman between 18 and 30 years old in good health. CDR3 nucleotides: TGCGCCAGCAGTGAGGGGCGTTTAGTCTACGAGCAGTACTTC. It specifies CASSEGRLVYEQYF.